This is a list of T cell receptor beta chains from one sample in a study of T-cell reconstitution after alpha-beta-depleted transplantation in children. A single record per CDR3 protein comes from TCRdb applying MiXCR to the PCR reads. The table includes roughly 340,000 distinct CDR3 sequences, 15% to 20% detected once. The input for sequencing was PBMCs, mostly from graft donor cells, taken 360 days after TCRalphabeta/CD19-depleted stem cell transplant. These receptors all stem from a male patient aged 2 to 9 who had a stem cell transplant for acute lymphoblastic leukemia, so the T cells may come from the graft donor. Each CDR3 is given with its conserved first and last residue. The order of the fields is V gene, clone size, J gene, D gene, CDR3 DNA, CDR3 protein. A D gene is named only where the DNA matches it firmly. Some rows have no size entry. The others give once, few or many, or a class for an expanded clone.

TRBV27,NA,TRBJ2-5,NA,TGTGCCAGCAGTTTGAGGCGGGACGGCGAGACCCAGTACTTC,CASSLRRDGETQYF
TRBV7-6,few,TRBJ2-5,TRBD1,TGTGCCAGCAGCGCTCAAGGACAGGGGAAAGAGACCCAGTACTTC,CASSAQGQGKETQYF
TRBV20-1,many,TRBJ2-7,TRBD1,TGCAGTGCGCAGACAGGGTTCGAGCAGTACTTC,CSAQTGFEQYF
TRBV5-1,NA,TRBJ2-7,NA,TGCGCCAGCAGCTCAAGGAGCGCAGCCTACGAGCAGTACTTC,CASSSRSAAYEQYF
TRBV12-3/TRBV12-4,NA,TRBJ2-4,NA,TGTGCCAGCGGAGAGGGGTCGGTAAACATTCAGTACTTC,CASGEGSVNIQYF
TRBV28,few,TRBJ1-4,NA,TGTGCCAGCGGCACAGGGAGGGGTGAAAAACTGTTTTTT,CASGTGRGEKLFF
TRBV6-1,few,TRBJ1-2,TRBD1,TGTGCCAGCAGTGAAGCTTCGGACAGGCTCCTCTATGGCTACACCTTC,CASSEASDRLLYGYTF
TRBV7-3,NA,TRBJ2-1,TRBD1,TGTGCCAGCAGCCTTACGTCGACAGGGGGCCTTGCCAGCTCCTACAATGAGCAGTTCTTC,CASSLTSTGGLASSYNEQFF
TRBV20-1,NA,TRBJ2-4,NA,TGCAGTGCTAGAGATTGGACAAGCGGACCAGATAGGAGAAGGGAACAGTACTTC,CSARDWTSGPDRRREQYF
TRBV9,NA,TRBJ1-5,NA,TGTGCCAGCAGCGTAGATCTGGGGAATCAGCCCCAGCATTTT,CASSVDLGNQPQHF
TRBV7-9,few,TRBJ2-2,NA,TGTGCCAGCAGCCAGGCACTACTGGGCACCGGGGAGCTGTTTTTT,CASSQALLGTGELFF
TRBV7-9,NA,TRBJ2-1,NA,TGTGCCAGCAGCTTAGCGGGGCGGGGCAATGAGCAGTTCTTC,CASSLAGRGNEQFF
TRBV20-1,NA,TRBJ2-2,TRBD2,TGCAGTGCAGGGACATCAAGGGGGCTAGCGGGAGCCGGGGAGCTGTTTTTT,CSAGTSRGLAGAGELFF
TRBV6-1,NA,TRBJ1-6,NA,TGTGCCAACCTCGGACGGTATAATTCACCCCTCCACTTT,CANLGRYNSPLHF
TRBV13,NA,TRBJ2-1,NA,TGTGCCAGCAGCTTAATGTACGTCAGCTATGAGCAGTTCTTC,CASSLMYVSYEQFF
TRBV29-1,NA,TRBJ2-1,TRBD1,TGCAGCGCTGCCGGGACAGAGAGCAACAATGAGCAGTTCTTC,CSAAGTESNNEQFF
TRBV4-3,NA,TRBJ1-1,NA,TGCGCCAGCAGCCAAGCAACAGGGCGGGGAGCTTTCTTT,CASSQATGRGAFF
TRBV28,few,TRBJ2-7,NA,TGTGCCAGCAGCCCTAGTGCCGAGCAGTACTTC,CASSPSAEQYF
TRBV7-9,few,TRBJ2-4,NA,TGTGCCAGCAGCTCCTTGGGACTAGCCAAAAACATTCAGTACTTC,CASSSLGLAKNIQYF
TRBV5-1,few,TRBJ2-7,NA,TGCGCCAGCAGCTTGGAATGGCGGAGCTCCTACGAGCAGTACTTC,CASSLEWRSSYEQYF
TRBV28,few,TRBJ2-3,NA,TGTGCCAGCAGTAGCCCCACCCCACAGAAGGGACACACAGATACGCAGTATTTT,CASSSPTPQKGHTDTQYF
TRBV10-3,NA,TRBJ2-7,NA,TGTGCCATCAGTGAGTCTCGAGGGCGGACTACAAGATTC,CAISESRGRTTRF